These 27 T cell receptor beta chains were all obtained from the same sample, sequenced in a study of blood T cell repertoires in COVID-19. Clones were read by immunoSEQ multiplex PCR, and TCRdb kept only the in-frame ones, dropping some. In the table there are tens of thousands of clones, 65% to 85% of which are singletons. Sample: peripheral blood. These receptors were taken from a man aged 50-60 years with acute or convalescent COVID-19.

The chain couples TRBV4-2 to TRBJ2-7; D not certain. V lost 0 bases and J 2 bases, leaving 11 bases between the germline ends. The CDR3 consists of 15 residues. Germline V gives CDR1 LGHNA, CDR2 YNFKEQ. CDR3 in DNA: TGTGCCAGCAGCCAAGACGGCGGCCAAGCCTACGAGCAGTACTTC. Residues: CASSQDGGQAYEQYF.

V usage is TRBV19 and J usage is TRBJ2-2; D gene uncertain. CDR1 is LNHDA, CDR2 SQIVND, per germline (reference sequence). The CDR3 is 16 amino acids. Trimming cost V 0 bases and J 3 bases, with 11 bases left between them. The CDR3 sequence: CASSIDGVAYTGELFF. CDR3 bases: TGTGCCAGTAGTATAGATGGCGTAGCTTACACCGGGGAGCTGTTTTTT.

J is TRBJ2-2 and V is TRBV5-5; D is possibly TRBD2 (6 bases). This CDR3 spans 14 amino acids. Trimming removed 3 bases at V and 1 base at J, with 7 bases between. Looked up from germline, CDR1 is SGHKS and CDR2 is YYEKEE (reference sequence). CDR3 sequence reads: CASSWGVNTGELFF. CDR3 coding DNA: TGTGCCAGCAGCTGGGGGGTGAACACCGGGGAGCTGTTTTTT.

The chain links TRBV30 to TRBJ1-4; D unclear. Germline values: CDR1 GTSNPN, CDR2 SVGIG (reference sequence). V was trimmed by 0 bases and J by 3 bases, leaving 11 bases between them. The CDR3 extends over 15 amino acids. Here the CDR3 reads CAWSVGGQANEKLFF. The CDR3 coding sequence is TGTGCCTGGAGTGTAGGAGGGCAGGCTAATGAAAAACTGTTTTTT.

The genes are TRBV28 and TRBJ1-5; no definite D call. The ends were cut back, 2 bases at V and 0 bases at J, with 14 bases in the middle. CDR1 is MDHEN, CDR2 SYDVKM, per germline. The CDR3 covers 17 residues. In DNA form, the CDR3 reads TGTGCCAGCAGTTTAGGTGGTCAGTTAATTAGCAATCAGCCCCAGCATTTT. It is translated as CASSLGGQLISNQPQHF.

The chain employs TRBV5-4 and TRBJ2-7; TRBD1 agrees at 7 bases. The CDR3 sequence is 15 residues long. The V gene end was trimmed by 4 bases and the J gene end by 2 bases; junction bases not matched to a gene: 9. Germline CDR1 is SGHNT and CDR2 is YYREEE (reference sequence). As DNA, the CDR3 is TGTGCCAGCAGCCGTCCCGGGACAGCCGCCTACGAGCAGTACTTC. Residues: CASSRPGTAAYEQYF.

The chain uses TRBV4-3 and TRBJ2-2, with D tentatively TRBD2 (6 bases). Germline CDR1 LGHNA, CDR2 YSLEER. Deletions cut 2 bases from V and 5 bases from J, with 12 bases between. The length of the CDR3 is 15 residues. The CDR3, as DNA: TGCGCCAGCAGCCAAAGGGTGGGGAGGACCGGGGAGCTGTTTTTT. Amino acid sequence: CASSQRVGRTGELFF.

V and J are TRBV5-1 and TRBJ1-2; TRBD1 matches at 11 bases. This CDR3 contains 14 residues. J was trimmed by 8 bases and V by 4 bases; bases with no gene match: 7. CDR1 and CDR2 from the germline V gene are SGHRS and YFSETQ. DNA of the CDR3: TGCGCCAGCAGCGCCGGACAGGGGGCGCTGGGCTACACCTTC. Encoded protein: CASSAGQGALGYTF.

DNA for the CDR3: TGTGCCAGCAGCTTAGTGGGCACGAAACAGTACGAGCAGTACTTC. Amino acids: CASSLVGTKQYEQYF. J is TRBJ2-7 and V is TRBV11-2, with D unclear. The germline V and J ends were trimmed by 1 base and 4 bases, with 14 bases remaining between them. Germline V CDR1 and CDR2: SGHAT, FQNNGV. This CDR3 is built from 15 residues.

The V and J genes are TRBV13 and TRBJ2-1; 10 bases line up with TRBD1. CDR3 size: 12 residues. V shed 5 bases, J shed 14 bases, and the junction held 6 bases outside the gene matches. Germline lookup yields CDR1 PRHDT and CDR2 FYEKMQ (reference sequence). CDR3 DNA sequence: TGTGCCAGCAGCAAATCCGGGACAGGGGAGTTCTTC. Translating gives CASSKSGTGEFF.

The chain recombines TRBV10-3 with TRBJ2-7, with D perhaps TRBD2 (5 bases). CDR1 is ENHRY, CDR2 SYGVKD, per germline. The V end lost 3 bases, the J end lost 2 bases, and 14 bases lay between the germline ends. The CDR3 runs to 15 residues. CDR3: CAISDPPAVTYEQYF. CDR3 DNA: TGTGCCATCAGTGACCCCCCAGCGGTAACCTACGAGCAGTACTTC.

The V gene is TRBV27, the J gene TRBJ1-1, with a weak D call TRBD1 (6 bases). Germline V gene lookup returns CDR1 MNHEY and CDR2 SMNVEV (reference sequence). This CDR3 is 17 amino acids long. V was clipped by 8 bases and J by 3 bases, with 25 bases between them. In DNA form, the CDR3 reads TGTGCCAGCTCCGACCCCAATACAGGGCCGCCTGACACTGAAGCTTTCTTT. This sequence encodes CASSDPNTGPPDTEAFF.

This clone was recorded only once. The chain is built from TRBV2 and TRBJ2-3; TRBD2 might be the D (5 bases). Trimming left V 0 bases short and J 2 bases short, with 12 bases between. This CDR3 has 16 amino acids. Germline V gives CDR1 SNHLY, CDR2 FYNNEI. CDR3 sequence: CASSEARTEATDTQYF. In nucleotides, the CDR3 is TGTGCCAGCAGTGAAGCGAGGACTGAAGCCACAGATACGCAGTATTTT.

This sequence joins TRBV23-1 and TRBJ2-2; 9 bases line up with TRBD1. TRBV23-1 carries the ORF label, with uncertain function. CDR3 length: 16 residues. V shed 6 bases, J shed 5 bases, and the junction held 10 bases outside the gene matches. The CDR3 DNA reads as TGCGCCAGCAGCCTACACAGGGGGCTCGGTACCGGGGAGCTGTTTTTT. Translating gives CASSLHRGLGTGELFF.

The CDR3 DNA reads TGTGCCAGCAGGCAGAAATTGAACACTGAAGCTTTCTTT. Translation gives CASRQKLNTEAFF. This chain uses TRBV28 with TRBJ1-1; D unclear. The CDR3 runs 13 residues. Trimming took 6 bases from V and 0 from J, leaving 8 bases between them. In germline, CDR1 is MDHEN, CDR2 SYDVKM.

The chain recombines TRBV29-1 with TRBJ1-5; the D gene is possibly TRBD1 (6 bases). The CDR3 totals 13 residues. With 6 bases removed from V and 5 bases from J, the gap between germline ends came to 14 bases. CDR1 is SQVTM, CDR2 ANQGSEA, per germline. This chain's CDR3 is CSVGRGEDQPQHF. The CDR3 region has the DNA TGCAGCGTAGGGAGGGGGGAGGATCAGCCCCAGCATTTT. The full variable domain, in which reference TRBV29-1 and TRBJ1-5 provide the parts outside the CDR3, is SAVISQKPSRDICQRGTSLTIQCQVDSQVTMMFWYRQQPGQSLTLIATANQGSEATYESGFVIDKFPISRPNLTFSTLTVSNMSPEDSSIYLCSVGRGEDQPQHFGDGTRLSIL.

The chain carries TRBV4-2 and TRBJ2-7; D is ambiguous. V was pared by 0 bases and J by 6 bases, with 6 bases between. Germline CDR1 reads LGHNA; CDR2 reads YNFKEQ. This CDR3 region has 12 residues. CDR3 protein: CASSQELPEQYF. Written as DNA, the CDR3 is TGTGCCAGCAGCCAAGAACTCCCCGAGCAGTACTTC.

This clone was recorded a few times. V gene TRBV5-1 combines with J gene TRBJ1-1; 7 bases are a match to TRBD1. Germline V gives CDR1 SGHRS, CDR2 YFSETQ. V trimming: 4 bases; J trimming: 0 bases; junction bases outside the gene matches: 3. The CDR3 runs to 14 residues. The CDR3 DNA is TGCGCCAGCAGCCCAGGGACAGTGAACACTGAAGCTTTCTTT. It translates to CASSPGTVNTEAFF.

The chain carries TRBV25-1 and TRBJ1-4; a weak D match, TRBD1 (5 bases). The CDR3 has 18 amino acids. The V and J ends lost 6 bases and 1 base respectively, with 21 bases between them. Germline loops: CDR1 MGHDK, CDR2 SYGVNS. The CDR3 region is CASSPAGFQRGTNEKLFF. CDR3 sequence (DNA): TGTGCCAGCAGCCCCGCAGGGTTTCAAAGGGGAACTAATGAAAAACTGTTTTTT.

The J gene is TRBJ1-2, the V gene TRBV7-8; the D gene is possibly TRBD1 (6 bases). V lost 0 bases and J lost 4, with 18 bases in between. There are 17 residues in the CDR3. Germline lookup yields CDR1 SGHVS and CDR2 FQNEAQ. CDR3 nucleotide sequence: TGTGCCAGCAGCTTAGCGATAGTGGGGGCCCGGGGCTATGGCTACACCTTC. Residues: CASSLAIVGARGYGYTF.

J is TRBJ1-3 and V is TRBV28; D perhaps matches TRBD1 (5 bases). Germline V gene lookup returns CDR1 MDHEN and CDR2 SYDVKM. This CDR3 has 15 amino acids. V lost 2 bases to trimming and J lost 0 bases, with 8 bases between them. CDR3 sequence (DNA): TGTGCCAGCAGTTTAAAGGGGATCTCTGGAAACACCATATATTTT. Encoded protein: CASSLKGISGNTIYF.

The rearrangement joins TRBV7-9 to TRBJ2-5; D possibly corresponds to TRBD1 (6 bases). This CDR3 region has 14 residues. V lost 5 bases and J lost 5, with 15 bases in between. The germline CDR1 and CDR2 sequences are SEHNR and FQNEAQ (reference sequence). CDR3 sequence: CASSPQGFVETQYF. DNA of the CDR3: TGTGCCAGCAGCCCCCAGGGGTTTGTGGAGACCCAGTACTTC.

The V call is TRBV5-1, the J call TRBJ1-2; D not resolved. Deletions cut 4 bases from V and 2 bases from J, with 15 bases between. CDR1 and CDR2 (germline): SGHRS, YFSETQ. CDR3 length: 15 amino acids. Here the CDR3 reads CASSSSPSENYGYTF. The CDR3 coding sequence is TGCGCCAGCAGCAGCTCCCCTTCCGAGAACTATGGCTACACCTTC.

This clone was seen only once. CDR3 sequence (DNA): TGTGCCAGCAGTGATCTAGGAGCGGGAGTGGGTTACGAGCAGTACTTC. This translates into CASSDLGAGVGYEQYF. The chain couples TRBV2 to TRBJ2-7; 8 nucleotides align to TRBD2. CDR1 and CDR2 (germline): SNHLY, FYNNEI. The CDR3 has 16 residues. V lost 3 bases, J lost 4 bases, and 11 bases stayed unmatched.

Only a few counts were recorded for this clone. The chain employs TRBV30 and TRBJ1-2; TRBD1 might be the D (6 bases). Trimming took off 5 bases at V and 4 bases at J, with 17 bases between the two ends. The CDR3 has 14 amino acids. Germline V gives CDR1 GTSNPN, CDR2 SVGIG (reference sequence). The CDR3 sequence: CAWGRDTNLYGYTF. CDR3 nucleotide sequence: TGTGCCTGGGGTAGGGACACGAACCTCTATGGCTACACCTTC.

CDR3 sequence: CASSLEGTNEKLFF. DNA of the CDR3: TGCGCCAGCAGCTTGGAGGGGACTAATGAAAAACTGTTTTTT. The chain uses TRBV5-1 and TRBJ1-4, with D possibly being TRBD1 (5 bases). This CDR3 spans 14 amino acids. CDR1 is SGHRS, CDR2 YFSETQ, per germline. V was shortened by 0 bases and J by 2 bases, with 5 bases between the two germline ends. Variable domain in full (rest from reference TRBV5-1 and TRBJ1-4): KAGVTQTPRYLIKTRGQQVTLSCSPISGHRSVSWYQQTPGQGLQFLFEYFSETQRNKGNFPGRFSGRQFSNSRSEMNVSTLELGDSALYLCASSLEGTNEKLFFGSGTQLSVL.

The rearrangement links TRBV19 to TRBJ2-2; a weak D match, TRBD2 (6 bases). Trimming stripped 3 bases from V and 2 bases from J, with 16 bases between. The CDR3 length is 17 residues. Germline assignment: CDR1 LNHDA and CDR2 SQIVND (reference sequence). CDR3 residues: CASSIPRDFFNTGELFF. The DNA for the CDR3 is TGTGCCAGTAGTATTCCGAGGGACTTTTTTAACACCGGGGAGCTGTTTTTT.